This T cell receptor beta chain was captured in a study of shared clonotypes between healthy human individuals. Method: immunoSEQ multiplex PCR; TCRdb's copy keeps in-frame clones and lacks some. The sample has roughly 700,000 clones, about nine tenths seen once; the top ten hold 34%. The sample holds one count of this clone. Other DNA sequences of this sample code for an identical CDR3. CDR1 and CDR2 from the germline V gene are MNHEY and SMNVEV (reference sequence). This CDR3 is built from 13 residues. With 3 bases removed from V and 0 bases from J, the gap between germline ends came to 5 bases. This rearrangement joins TRBV27 to TRBJ1-1, with D unresolved. This clonotype was obtained from a man between 18 and 35 years old in good health. Some clones in this sample may be carry-over from other donors' samples. Specimen: memory CD8+ T cells from PBMCs. As for subset: CD45RO+ cells pooled with CCR7-negative TemRA cells. CDR3 protein: CASSLGMNTEAFF. CDR3 sequence (DNA): TGTGCCAGCAGTTTGGGGATGAACACTGAAGCTTTCTTT.